The text below deals with one TCR beta chain. Its matching antigen is unknown. The germline gene is not matched at one end of the junction; a read error may be the cause. These data come from a study of neurological immune-mediated disorders. In TCRdb, the 5' RACE reads were re-called with MiXCR into one record per CDR3 protein. Here the sample spans approximately 50,000 distinct CDR3 sequences, around 10% being singletons. Germline CDR1 and CDR2: DFQATT and SNEGSKA (reference sequence). There are 16 residues in the CDR3. Findings and limits, study-wide: Among expanded clones, no CDR3 amino acid sequences were shared across subjects, a pattern suggesting private repertoires in all groups.

The sequencing input was PBMCs. The TCR originated in a man between 65 and 79 years old with HTLV-1-associated myelopathy (HAM/TSP). The V gene is TRBV20-1, the J gene TRBJ2-3; TRBD2 matches 9 bases. CDR3 amino acids: CSGTSVRAGVADTQYF. As DNA, the CDR3 is TGCAGTGGGACTAGCGTGAGGGCCGGAGTGGCAGATACGCAATATTTT.